This T cell receptor (beta chain) emerged from a study of monozygotic twins with inflammatory bowel disease. The length of the CDR3 is 16 residues. Looked up from germline, CDR1 is MNHEY and CDR2 is SMNVEV (reference sequence). One entry per CDR3 protein, without DNA, is what TCRdb gives after re-calling the 5' RACE reads. The sample's table shows approximately 390,000 distinct CDR3 sequences. The sequence came from a human donor with ulcerative colitis or Crohn's disease, or a healthy co-twin of an affected twin (not recorded which). Sample: blood. The rearrangement joins TRBV27 to TRBJ2-7; TCRdb's D call, TRBD1, is unchecked because there is no DNA. The CDR3: CASSFWHDSSLGEQYF.